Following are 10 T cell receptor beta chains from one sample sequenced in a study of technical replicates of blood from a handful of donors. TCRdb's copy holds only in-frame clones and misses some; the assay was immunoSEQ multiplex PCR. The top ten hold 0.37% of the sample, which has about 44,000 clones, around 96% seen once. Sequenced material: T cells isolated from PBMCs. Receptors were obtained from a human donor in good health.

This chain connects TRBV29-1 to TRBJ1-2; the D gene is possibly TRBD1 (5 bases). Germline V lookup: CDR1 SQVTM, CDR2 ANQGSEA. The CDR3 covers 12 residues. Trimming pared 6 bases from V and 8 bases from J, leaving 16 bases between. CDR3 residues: CSVLRGAEGYTF. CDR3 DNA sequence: TGCAGCGTCCTACGTGGGGCGGAGGGCTACACCTTC. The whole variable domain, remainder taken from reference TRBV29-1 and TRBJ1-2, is SAVISQKPSRDICQRGTSLTIQCQVDSQVTMMFWYRQQPGQSLTLIATANQGSEATYESGFVIDKFPISRPNLTFSTLTVSNMSPEDSSIYLCSVLRGAEGYTFGSGTRLTVV.

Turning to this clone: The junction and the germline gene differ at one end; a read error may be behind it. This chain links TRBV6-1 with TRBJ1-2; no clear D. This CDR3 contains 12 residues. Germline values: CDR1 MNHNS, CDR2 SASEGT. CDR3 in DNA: TGTGCCAGCAGTGAATCTTTCGTAGACTGCCACTTC. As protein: CASSESFVDCHF.

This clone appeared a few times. Here the CDR3 DNA reads TGTGCCAGCAGCAGCCGGGACAGCTCTGGAAACACCATATATTTT. It is translated as CASSSRDSSGNTIYF. The genes are TRBV28 and TRBJ1-3; TRBD1 matches at 7 bases. Germline V gene data show CDR1 as MDHEN and CDR2 as SYDVKM. This CDR3 has 15 residues. V dropped 6 bases and J dropped 0; count of bases not matched to a gene: 5.

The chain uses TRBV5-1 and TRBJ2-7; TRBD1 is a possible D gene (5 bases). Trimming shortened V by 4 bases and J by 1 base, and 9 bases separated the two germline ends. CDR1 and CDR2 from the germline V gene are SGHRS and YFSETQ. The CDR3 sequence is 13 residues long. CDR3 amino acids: CASSPDMSYEQYF. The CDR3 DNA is TGCGCCAGCAGCCCGGACATGTCCTACGAGCAGTACTTC.

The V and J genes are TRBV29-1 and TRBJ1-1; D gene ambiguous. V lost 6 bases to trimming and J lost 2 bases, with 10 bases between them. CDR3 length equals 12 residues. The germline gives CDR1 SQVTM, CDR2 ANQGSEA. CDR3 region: CSVRRHNTEAFF. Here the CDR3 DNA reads TGCAGCGTGCGCCGACATAACACTGAAGCTTTCTTT.

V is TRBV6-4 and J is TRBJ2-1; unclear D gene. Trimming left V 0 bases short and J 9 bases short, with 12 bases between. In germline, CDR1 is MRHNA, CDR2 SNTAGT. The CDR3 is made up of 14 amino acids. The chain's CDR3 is CASSDSIGVGEQFF. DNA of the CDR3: TGTGCCAGCAGTGACTCGATAGGAGTCGGTGAGCAGTTCTTC.

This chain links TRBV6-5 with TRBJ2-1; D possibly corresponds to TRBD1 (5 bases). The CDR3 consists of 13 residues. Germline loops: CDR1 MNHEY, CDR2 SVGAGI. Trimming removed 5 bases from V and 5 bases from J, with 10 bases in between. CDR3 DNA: TGTGCCAGCAGTGTCGACAGAGACAATGAGCAGTTCTTC. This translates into CASSVDRDNEQFF.

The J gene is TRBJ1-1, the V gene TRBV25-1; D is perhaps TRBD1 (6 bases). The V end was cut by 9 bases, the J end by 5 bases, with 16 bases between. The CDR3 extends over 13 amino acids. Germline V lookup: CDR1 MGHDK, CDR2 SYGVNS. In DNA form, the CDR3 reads TGTGCCAGTCTGAGGGGGGGGAGTACTGAAGCTTTCTTT. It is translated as CASLRGGSTEAFF.

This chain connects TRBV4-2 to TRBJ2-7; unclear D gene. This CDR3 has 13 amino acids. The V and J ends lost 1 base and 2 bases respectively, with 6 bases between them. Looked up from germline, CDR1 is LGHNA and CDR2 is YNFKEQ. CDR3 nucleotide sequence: TGTGCCAGCAGCCAAGGACAAACCTACGAGCAGTACTTC. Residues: CASSQGQTYEQYF.

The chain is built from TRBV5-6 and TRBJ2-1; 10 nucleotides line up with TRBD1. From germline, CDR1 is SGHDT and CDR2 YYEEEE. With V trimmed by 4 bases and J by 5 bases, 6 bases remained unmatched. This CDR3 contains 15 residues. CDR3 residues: CASSPGTGVHNEQFF. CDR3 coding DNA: TGTGCCAGCAGCCCAGGGACAGGGGTCCACAATGAGCAGTTCTTC.